This T cell receptor beta chain stems from a study of CXCR3-negative and CXCR3-positive naive CD8 T cells. Study in general: Each library gave roughly 1.4 +/- 0.3 million of approximately 150 million TRB reads.

UMI-labeled 5' RACE yielded the TRB cDNA libraries. TCRdb re-called the 5' RACE reads; one entry per CDR3 protein, DNA not given. The data show around 160,000 distinct CDR3 sequences, and the top ten clones hold about 0.27%. Findings and caveats of the study: Naive CXCR3-positive and CXCR3-negative cells shared similar TRBV-TRBJ usage, unlike memory cells. It was found that naive subsets had comparable surface CD5, and TCR strength was inferred from TRB CDR3 properties. Whereas both naive subsets had comparably high diversity, memory CD8+ cells had much lower diversity. CXCR3-expressing naive cells carried TRB CDR3s more hydrophobic than those of CXCR3-negative naive cells.

Germline CDR1 and CDR2: SGHRS and YFSETQ. The CDR3 loop spans 15 amino acids. Note on this clonotype: Its antigen is not identified.

This TCR derives from a human donor in good health. Some clones in this sample may be carry-over from other donors' samples. This chain joins TRBV5-1 and TRBJ2-1; as DNA is missing, the TRBD2 call by TCRdb cannot be tested. Sequencing was performed on naive CXCR3+ CD8+ T cells from blood. The subset was: CD45RO-CCR7+CD27+CD95- naive CD8+ T cells expressing CXCR3 (TNR3+). This CDR3 reads CASSWTSGNYNEQFF.